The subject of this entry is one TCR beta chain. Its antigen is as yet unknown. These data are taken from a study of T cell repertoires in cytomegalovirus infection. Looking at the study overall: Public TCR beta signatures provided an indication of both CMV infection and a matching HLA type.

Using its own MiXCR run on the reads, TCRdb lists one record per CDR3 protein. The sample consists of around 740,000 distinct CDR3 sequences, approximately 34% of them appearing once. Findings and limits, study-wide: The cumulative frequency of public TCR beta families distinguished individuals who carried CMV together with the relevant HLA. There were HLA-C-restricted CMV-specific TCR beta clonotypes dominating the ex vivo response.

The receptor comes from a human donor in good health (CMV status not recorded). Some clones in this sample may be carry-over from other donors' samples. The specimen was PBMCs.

CDR3 sequence reads: CASSSGAGGWNQPQHF. DNA for the CDR3: TGTGCCAGCAGTTCAGGGGCAGGGGGTTGGAATCAGCCCCAGCATTTT. The chain recombines TRBV12-3 or TRBV12-4 with TRBJ1-5; the match to TRBD1 covers 7 bases. CDR3 length equals 16 residues. V lost 4 bases and J lost 4; bases outside the gene matches: 10.